These T cell receptor beta chains were read from a single sample in a study of CD8+CD57+ T cells in acquired aplastic anemia. TCRdb recomputed calls from the reads with MiXCR, one row per CDR3 protein. The sample has approximately 98,000 distinct CDR3 sequences, 40% to 65% seen once. The specimen was sorted CD4+, CD8+, or CD8+CD57+ T cells (not recorded which) from PBMCs. These receptor sequences come from a human donor in good health, serving as a control. Each CDR3 is given with its conserved first and last residue. The D gene is left open where the match is weak. Rows may omit the clone size; those that give it use once, few, many or a size class.

V: TRBV29-1
size: .
J: TRBJ1-2
D: .
CDR3: CSVVVNYGYTF
DNA: TGCAGCGTCGTCGTTAACTATGGCTACACCTTC

V: TRBV27
size: .
J: TRBJ1-5
D: .
CDR3: CASSWTRESNQPQHF
DNA: TGTGCCAGCAGTTGGACACGCGAAAGCAATCAGCCCCAGCATTTT

V: TRBV4-3
size: many
J: TRBJ2-7
D: .
CDR3: CASSQDRQPYEQYF
DNA: TGCGCCAGCAGCCAAGATAGACAGCCCTACGAGCAGTACTTC

V: TRBV3-1
size: many
J: TRBJ2-2
D: .
CDR3: CASSQTGVTGELFF
DNA: TGTGCCAGCAGCCAAACGGGGGTAACCGGGGAGCTGTTTTTT

V: TRBV15
size: .
J: TRBJ2-5
D: TRBD2
CDR3: CATSRGGLGETQYF
DNA: TGTGCCACCTCCCGGGGAGGGTTGGGGGAGACCCAGTACTTC

V: TRBV7-2
size: .
J: TRBJ2-7
D: .
CDR3: CASSLPGGDEQYF
DNA: TGTGCCAGCAGCTTGCCTGGCGGGGACGAGCAGTACTTC

V: TRBV27
size: .
J: TRBJ1-2
D: .
CDR3: CASSLWGRGSDGYTF
DNA: TGTGCCAGCAGTTTATGGGGACGGGGAAGCGATGGCTACACCTTC

V: TRBV15
size: .
J: TRBJ2-2
D: TRBD2
CDR3: CATSAGSGGPNTGELFF
DNA: TGTGCCACCAGCGCGGGTAGCGGGGGGCCGAACACCGGGGAGCTGTTTTTT

V: TRBV12-3/TRBV12-4
size: many
J: TRBJ2-2
D: .
CDR3: CASSSTLNTGELFF
DNA: TGTGCCAGCAGTTCGACACTAAACACCGGGGAGCTGTTTTTT

V: TRBV6-1
size: .
J: TRBJ1-1
D: .
CDR3: CASSDTGRSTEAFF
DNA: TGTGCCAGCAGTGACACAGGGCGGAGCACTGAAGCTTTCTTT

V: TRBV19
size: few
J: TRBJ2-5
D: .
CDR3: CASSGGRETQYF
DNA: TGTGCCAGTAGCGGAGGGCGGGAGACCCAGTACTTC

V: TRBV4-2
size: few
J: TRBJ2-7
D: TRBD2
CDR3: CASSSRLAGGYEQYF
DNA: TGTGCCAGCAGCTCCCGACTAGCGGGAGGGTACGAGCAGTACTTC

V: TRBV7-3
size: .
J: TRBJ2-2
D: TRBD1
CDR3: CASRQGVTGELFF
DNA: TGTGCCAGCAGACAGGGGGTCACCGGGGAGCTGTTTTTT

V: TRBV4-2
size: many
J: TRBJ2-5
D: TRBD2
CDR3: CASSQDSGSGGQGETQYF
DNA: TGTGCCAGCAGCCAAGATAGTGGGTCGGGGGGGCAAGGGGAGACCCAGTACTTC

V: TRBV2
size: .
J: TRBJ2-5
D: TRBD2
CDR3: CASSVSGGRYQETQYF
DNA: TGTGCCAGCAGTGTCAGCGGGGGGAGGTACCAAGAGACCCAGTACTTC

V: TRBV10-3
size: .
J: TRBJ1-6
D: TRBD1
CDR3: CATTTGGYSPLHF
DNA: TGTGCCACGACGACAGGGGGCTATTCACCCCTCCACTTT

V: TRBV29-1
size: .
J: TRBJ2-3
D: .
CDR3: CSVNMMTDTQYF
DNA: TGCAGCGTAAACATGATGACAGATACGCAGTATTTT

V: TRBV12-3/TRBV12-4
size: many
J: TRBJ2-1
D: TRBD2
CDR3: CASEAGDNEQFF
DNA: TGTGCCAGTGAGGCGGGGGACAATGAGCAGTTCTTC

V: TRBV10-3
size: few
J: TRBJ1-1
D: TRBD1
CDR3: CAISEDRVNTEAFF
DNA: TGTGCCATCAGTGAGGACAGGGTGAACACTGAAGCTTTCTTT

V: TRBV20-1
size: many
J: TRBJ1-6
D: TRBD1
CDR3: CSARDLWTGGRYNSPLHF
DNA: TGCAGTGCTAGAGATTTATGGACAGGGGGCCGATATAATTCACCCCTCCACTTT

V: TRBV25-1
size: many
J: TRBJ2-6
D: TRBD1
CDR3: CASSRDRVSGANVLTF
DNA: TGTGCCAGCAGCCGGGACAGGGTATCTGGGGCCAACGTCCTGACTTTC

V: TRBV20-1
size: .
J: TRBJ2-2
D: .
CDR3: CSASENTGELFF
DNA: TGCAGTGCTAGTGAGAACACCGGGGAGCTGTTTTTT

V: TRBV12-3/TRBV12-4
size: once
J: TRBJ1-1
D: .
CDR3: CASSAPTSEGVSEAFF
DNA: TGTGCCAGCAGTGCTCCAACCTCGGAGGGGGTCTCTGAAGCTTTCTTT

V: TRBV10-1
size: .
J: TRBJ2-1
D: .
CDR3: CASSGGSSNEQFF
DNA: TGCGCCAGCAGTGGGGGATCTTCCAATGAGCAGTTCTTC

V: TRBV7-6
size: many
J: TRBJ2-7
D: .
CDR3: CASSLEVSGTALGYEQYF
DNA: TGTGCCAGCAGCTTAGAAGTCAGCGGGACAGCCCTCGGTTACGAGCAGTACTTC

V: TRBV2
size: .
J: TRBJ2-7
D: .
CDR3: CASSEVESHYEQYF
DNA: TGTGCCAGCAGTGAGGTAGAGAGTCACTACGAGCAGTACTTC

V: TRBV25-1
size: many
J: TRBJ2-5
D: .
CDR3: CASSDPGPQETQYF
DNA: TGTGCCAGCAGTGATCCCGGACCCCAAGAGACCCAGTACTTC

V: TRBV27
size: .
J: TRBJ2-5
D: TRBD2
CDR3: CASSSTSGMETQYF
DNA: TGTGCCAGCAGTTCGACTAGCGGAATGGAGACCCAGTACTTC

V: TRBV6-4
size: few
J: TRBJ2-7
D: .
CDR3: CASSDSGAYEQYF
DNA: TGTGCCAGCAGTGATTCGGGGGCCTACGAGCAGTACTTC

V: TRBV10-2
size: .
J: TRBJ1-1
D: .
CDR3: CASSEPLSTEAFF
DNA: TGCGCCAGCAGTGAGCCCCTTTCCACTGAAGCTTTCTTT

V: TRBV19
size: few
J: TRBJ1-1
D: .
CDR3: CADAWREKTEAFF
DNA: TGTGCCGATGCCTGGAGGGAAAAGACTGAAGCTTTCTTT

V: TRBV6-1
size: many
J: TRBJ1-2
D: .
CDR3: CASTPYHGYTF
DNA: TGTGCCAGTACCCCCTACCATGGCTACACCTTC

V: TRBV7-8
size: .
J: TRBJ2-5
D: .
CDR3: CASSLPHGTQYF
DNA: TGTGCCAGCAGCTTACCGCATGGGACCCAGTACTTC

V: TRBV2
size: .
J: TRBJ2-7
D: TRBD1
CDR3: CASKSDRVAYEQYF
DNA: TGCGCCAGCAAAAGTGACAGGGTCGCCTACGAGCAGTACTTC

V: TRBV20-1
size: .
J: TRBJ2-5
D: TRBD2
CDR3: CSAREAGESSGTQYF
DNA: TGCAGTGCTAGAGAGGCGGGGGAGTCCTCCGGGACCCAGTACTTC

V: TRBV3-1
size: few
J: TRBJ1-2
D: .
CDR3: CASSQDFSYNYGYTF
DNA: TGTGCCAGCAGCCAAGATTTCAGCTACAACTATGGCTACACCTTC

V: TRBV30
size: few
J: TRBJ2-5
D: .
CDR3: CAWSVQEGETQYF
DNA: TGTGCCTGGAGTGTCCAGGAGGGAGAGACCCAGTACTTC

V: TRBV15
size: .
J: TRBJ1-1
D: TRBD1
CDR3: CATSIDGTGGVTEAFF
DNA: TGTGCCACCAGCATCGACGGGACAGGGGGAGTCACTGAAGCTTTCTTT

V: TRBV13
size: many
J: TRBJ2-7
D: TRBD1
CDR3: CASRKQGAYEQYF
DNA: TGTGCCAGCAGAAAACAGGGGGCCTACGAGCAGTACTTC

V: TRBV7-2
size: many
J: TRBJ2-7
D: .
CDR3: CASSFDRTYEQYF
DNA: TGTGCCAGCAGCTTCGACAGGACCTACGAGCAGTACTTC

V: TRBV19
size: many
J: TRBJ2-1
D: TRBD2
CDR3: CASSISLGGNNEQFF
DNA: TGTGCCAGTAGTATCAGTTTGGGGGGGAACAATGAGCAGTTCTTC

V: TRBV29-1
size: .
J: TRBJ2-7
D: .
CDR3: CSVRWRASYEQYF
DNA: TGCAGCGTTCGGTGGAGGGCCTCCTACGAGCAGTACTTC

V: TRBV10-3
size: few
J: TRBJ2-1
D: TRBD2
CDR3: CAITTSGPTSYNEQFF
DNA: TGTGCCATCACGACTAGCGGCCCCACATCCTACAATGAGCAGTTCTTC